Following are 27 T cell receptor beta chains from one sample sequenced in a study of OX40 agonist ivuxolimab in advanced cancers. Only in-frame clones appear in the TCRdb table, and some are missing; sequencing was by immunoSEQ multiplex PCR. The sample includes over 75,000 clones, about 92% seen only once; the top ten take under 2%. The specimen comprised CD4+ or CD8+ T cells sorted from blood, sampled in a trial of the OX40 agonist ivuxolimab. The source is an adult with an advanced solid tumor such as melanoma, head and neck, liver or kidney cancer.

V gene TRBV5-6 combines with J gene TRBJ1-3; the D is unclear. Germline lookup yields CDR1 SGHDT and CDR2 YYEEEE. Trimming removed 0 bases from V and 0 bases from J, with 7 bases in between. This CDR3 spans 15 amino acids. CDR3 coding DNA: TGTGCCAGCAGCTTGGCCGGACTCTCTGGAAACACCATATATTTT. This sequence encodes CASSLAGLSGNTIYF.

V gene TRBV28 combines with J gene TRBJ2-2, with D unclear. V gave up 9 bases and J gave up 3 bases, with 8 bases separating them. The CDR3 consists of 12 residues. Per the germline V gene, CDR1 is MDHEN and CDR2 is SYDVKM. The CDR3 spells CASWGHTGELFF. CDR3 sequence (DNA): TGTGCCAGTTGGGGTCACACCGGGGAGCTGTTTTTT.

The rearrangement uses TRBV4-3 and TRBJ2-7; 10 nucleotides agree with TRBD1. Germline V gene data show CDR1 as LGHNA and CDR2 as YSLEER. The CDR3 has 14 residues. V shed 4 bases and J 6 bases; nucleotides not matched to a gene: 6. The CDR3 reads CASSLDRGPSEQYF. The CDR3 bases are TGCGCCAGCAGCCTCGACAGGGGGCCGAGCGAGCAGTACTTC.

The chain combines TRBV11-2 with TRBJ2-4; D remains ambiguous. V lost 1 base to trimming and J lost 11 bases, with 15 bases between them. The CDR3 has 14 amino acids. The V gene's germline CDR1 is SGHAT and CDR2 FQNNGV. CDR3 coding DNA: TGTGCCAGCAGCTTAGGGCGGCCTCCCGCTTTTCAGTACTTC. Protein: CASSLGRPPAFQYF.

The chain joins TRBV7-2 to TRBJ2-1; 7 bases agree with TRBD2. The germline V gene has CDR1 SGHTA and CDR2 FQGNSA. V was pared by 3 bases and J by 2 bases, with 4 bases of the junction left unmatched. The CDR3 contains 15 residues. The CDR3 reads CASSLGREPYNEQFF. CDR3 nucleotides: TGTGCCAGCAGCTTGGGGCGGGAGCCCTACAATGAGCAGTTCTTC. Looking up the rest from reference TRBV7-2 and TRBJ2-1 gives the full variable domain: GAGVSQSPSNKVTEKGKDVELRCDPISGHTALYWYRQSLGQGLEFLIYFQGNSAPDKSGLPSDRFSAERTGGSVSTLTIQRTQQEDSAVYLCASSLGREPYNEQFFGPGTRLTVL.

The V gene is TRBV28, the J gene TRBJ1-1; TRBD1 is a possible D gene (6 bases). The CDR3 runs 13 residues. Trimming pared 5 bases from V and 6 bases from J, leaving 13 bases between. Per the germline V gene, CDR1 is MDHEN and CDR2 is SYDVKM. The CDR3 protein is CASSQGGGPEAFF. The CDR3 nucleotides are TGTGCCAGCAGTCAGGGCGGGGGGCCTGAAGCTTTCTTT.

V and J are TRBV19 and TRBJ1-5; TRBD1 agrees at 7 bases. Germline-derived CDR1 and CDR2 are LNHDA and SQIVND (reference sequence). V lost 6 bases to trimming and J lost 0 bases; unmatched junction nucleotides: 5. This CDR3 contains 15 residues. The DNA of the CDR3 is TGTGCCAGTAGACAGGGGCCGCTTAGCAATCAGCCCCAGCATTTT. Protein: CASRQGPLSNQPQHF.

V gene TRBV9 combines with J gene TRBJ2-1, with 16 bases that match TRBD2. The CDR3 contains 15 residues. Unmatched junction bases numbered 6, after V lost 4 bases and J lost 11 bases. In germline, CDR1 is SGDLS, CDR2 YYNGEE. DNA for the CDR3: TGTGCCAGCAGCCCCCCGGGACTAGCGGGAGGGCAGCAGTTCTTC. This gives the protein CASSPPGLAGGQQFF. Full variable domain (outside the CDR3, taken from reference TRBV9 and TRBJ2-1): DSGVTQTPKHLITATGQRVTLRCSPRSGDLSVYWYQQSLDQGLQFLIQYYNGEERAKGNILERFSAQQFPDLHSELNLSSLELGDSALYFCASSPPGLAGGQQFFGPGTRLTVL.

The genes are TRBV7-2 and TRBJ1-5; 8 bases agree with TRBD1. Trimming removed 3 bases from V and 0 bases from J; junction bases left unmatched: 1. CDR1 is SGHTA, CDR2 FQGNSA, per germline. The CDR3 has 15 residues. This CDR3 reads CASSFDRGSNQPQHF. CDR3 DNA: TGTGCCAGCAGCTTTGACAGGGGTAGCAATCAGCCCCAGCATTTT.

V gene TRBV4-1 combines with J gene TRBJ1-3; tentatively, D is TRBD1 (5 bases). The CDR3 has 16 residues. Germline CDR1 and CDR2: MGHRA and YSYEKL. The germline V and J ends were trimmed by 4 bases and 0 bases, with 13 bases remaining between them. CDR3 nucleotides: TGCGCCAGCAGCCCTTCGACAGCGAACTCTGGAAACACCATATATTTT. Protein: CASSPSTANSGNTIYF.

The chain links TRBV6-6 to TRBJ2-2; D may correspond to TRBD1 or TRBD2 (5 bases each). The V gene lost 3 bases and the J gene lost 7 bases, with 15 bases spanning the gap. The CDR3 sequence is 15 residues long. Germline CDR1 and CDR2: MNHNY and SVGAGI (reference sequence). Here the CDR3 DNA reads TGTGCCAGCAGTTATTGGGGGAGAGGGGTCGGGGAGCTGTTTTTT. Residues: CASSYWGRGVGELFF.

The chain carries TRBV7-9 and TRBJ2-7; TRBD1 aligns across 10 bases. Germline V gene data show CDR1 as SEHNR and CDR2 as FQNEAQ (reference sequence). Unmatched junction bases numbered 5, after V lost 5 bases and J lost 1 base. The CDR3 consists of 15 residues. The CDR3 loop reads CASSPRGQGSYEQYF. In DNA form, the CDR3 reads TGTGCCAGCAGCCCCCGGGGACAGGGGTCCTACGAGCAGTACTTC.

The V call is TRBV16, the J call TRBJ1-2; the D gene is possibly TRBD1 (6 bases). In germline, CDR1 is KGHSY, CDR2 FQNENV. Trimming stripped 7 bases from V and 5 bases from J, with 17 bases between. CDR3 length: 14 residues. The CDR3 is CASTPRRGGYGYTF. The CDR3 DNA is TGTGCCAGCACCCCCCGGAGGGGGGGATATGGCTACACCTTC.

The chain has TRBV18 and TRBJ2-7; 9 bases align to TRBD1. Germline lookup yields CDR1 KGHSH and CDR2 LQKENI. CDR3 length equals 17 residues. V dropped 3 bases and J dropped 7; count of bases not matched to a gene: 16. The CDR3 DNA sequence: TGTGCCAGCTCACCTGCGTGGTTCGGGACAGGGAGTTATGAGCAGTACTTC. Protein: CASSPAWFGTGSYEQYF.

This chain joins TRBV5-4 and TRBJ1-4, with D uncertain. The CDR3 covers 13 residues. CDR1 and CDR2 from the germline V gene are SGHNT and YYREEE (reference sequence). V lost 0 bases and J lost 8, with 8 bases in between. DNA of the CDR3: TGTGCCAGCAGCTTGGCGGGGTCAGAAAAACTGTTTTTT. Protein product: CASSLAGSEKLFF.

This rearrangement joins TRBV19 to TRBJ2-3; 9 bases map to TRBD2. CDR3 size: 17 residues. The germline CDR1 and CDR2 sequences are LNHDA and SQIVND (reference sequence). The trim removed 0 bases at V and 1 base at J, leaving 5 bases unmatched. Here the CDR3 reads CASSIDRASGGTDTQYF. The DNA of the CDR3 is TGTGCCAGTAGTATAGATCGGGCTAGCGGGGGCACAGATACGCAGTATTTT.

The chain employs TRBV10-3 and TRBJ2-3; the match to TRBD2 covers 8 bases. The ends lost 4 bases at V and 1 base at J; junction bases unmatched: 7. Germline V gene data show CDR1 as ENHRY and CDR2 as SYGVKD. The length of the CDR3 is 16 residues. In nucleotides, the CDR3 is TGTGCCATCAGTGCTGGAGCGGGAGACGGCACAGATACGCAGTATTTT. Its translation: CAISAGAGDGTDTQYF.

The chain joins TRBV19 to TRBJ2-3; D assignment may be TRBD1 or TRBD2 (5 bases each). The CDR3 covers 16 residues. Germline CDR1 is LNHDA and CDR2 is SQIVND (reference sequence). V lost 2 bases and J lost 4, with 16 bases in between. CDR3 DNA sequence: TGTGCCAGTAGTATAAGCGTAGGGGACGCCCCAGATACGCAGTATTTT. It is translated as CASSISVGDAPDTQYF.

J is TRBJ2-7 and V is TRBV28, with 7 bases matching TRBD2. CDR1 is MDHEN, CDR2 SYDVKM, per germline. This CDR3 region has 17 residues. The trim removed 6 bases at V and 0 bases at J, leaving 14 bases unmatched. This CDR3 reads CASRQFAGVSSSYEQYF. For the CDR3, the DNA is TGTGCCAGCAGGCAATTTGCGGGGGTATCTAGCTCCTACGAGCAGTACTTC.

This rearrangement joins TRBV7-2 to TRBJ2-5; 8 bases line up with TRBD2. V shed 2 bases, J shed 1 base, and the junction held 3 bases outside the gene matches. Per germline, CDR1 SGHTA and CDR2 FQGNSA. The CDR3 is 15 amino acids. Here the CDR3 reads CASSLLLAAQETQYF. The CDR3 DNA reads TGTGCCAGCAGCTTACTACTAGCGGCCCAAGAGACCCAGTACTTC.

The chain links TRBV11-2 to TRBJ1-1, with D perhaps TRBD1 (6 bases). The CDR3 is made up of 14 amino acids. Germline assignment: CDR1 SGHAT and CDR2 FQNNGV. Between the trimmed V and J ends, which lost 5 bases and 1 base, there was a span of 11 bases. The CDR3 bases are TGTGCCAGCAGCCAGGGACAAGAGAACACTGAAGCTTTCTTT. Protein product: CASSQGQENTEAFF.

The chain joins TRBV19 to TRBJ2-7, with 7 bases aligning to TRBD1. This CDR3 contains 13 residues. V lost 9 bases to trimming and J lost 5 bases; unmatched junction nucleotides: 10. The V gene's germline CDR1 is LNHDA and CDR2 SQIVND (reference sequence). As DNA, the CDR3 is TGTGCCAGCACCTCGACAGGGTTCGACGAGCAGTACTTC. This encodes CASTSTGFDEQYF.

The rearrangement links TRBV5-1 to TRBJ2-5; D could derive from TRBD1 or TRBD2 (5 bases each). Looked up from germline, CDR1 is SGHRS and CDR2 is YFSETQ. Deletions cut 0 bases from V and 5 bases from J, with 17 bases between. This CDR3 spans 16 amino acids. CDR3 nucleotides: TGCGCCAGCAGCTTGGAGGTGGCAGGGACCGGTGAGACCCAGTACTTC. Its translation is CASSLEVAGTGETQYF.

The rearrangement links TRBV6-1 to TRBJ2-3, with 9 bases identical to TRBD2. V was clipped by 8 bases and J by 5 bases; unmatched bases: 2. Germline V gene data show CDR1 as MNHNS and CDR2 as SASEGT. This CDR3 spans 12 amino acids. The CDR3 DNA reads as TGTGCCAGCGGGCGGGGGGGAGATACGCAGTATTTT. Encoded protein: CASGRGGDTQYF.

J is TRBJ1-2 and V is TRBV30, with a possible D match to TRBD1 (6 bases). The V end lost 2 bases, the J end lost 4 bases, and 14 bases lay between the germline ends. The CDR3 has 14 amino acids. The germline CDR1 and CDR2 sequences are GTSNPN and SVGIG (reference sequence). CDR3 amino acids: CAWSRQGSVYGYTF. CDR3 DNA sequence: TGTGCCTGGAGTCGGCAGGGGAGCGTCTATGGCTACACCTTC. Using reference TRBV30 and TRBJ1-2 for the parts outside the CDR3, the full variable domain is SQTIHQWPATLVQPVGSPLSLECTVEGTSNPNLYWYRQAAGRGLQLLFYSVGIGQISSEVPQNLSASRPQDRQFILSSKKLLLSDSGFYLCAWSRQGSVYGYTFGSGTRLTVV.

J is TRBJ2-1 and V is TRBV30; 10 bases line up with TRBD1. CDR3 size: 16 residues. With 1 base clipped from V and 10 bases from J, the junction kept 13 bases outside the gene matches. CDR1 and CDR2 from the germline V gene are GTSNPN and SVGIG (reference sequence). The CDR3 reads CAWSGGGDRGFSEQFF. The CDR3, as DNA: TGTGCCTGGAGTGGGGGCGGGGACAGGGGCTTCTCAGAGCAGTTCTTC.

V is TRBV6-1 and J is TRBJ1-2, with D possibly being TRBD1 (5 bases). Between the trimmed V and J ends, which lost 6 bases and 5 bases, there was a span of 10 bases. Germline lookup yields CDR1 MNHNS and CDR2 SASEGT. The CDR3 is 12 amino acids. The CDR3 DNA reads as TGTGCCAGCAGGGACGGGGGGTATGGCTACACCTTC. It encodes CASRDGGYGYTF.